These 21 T cell receptor beta chains were sequenced from one sample in a study of cytomegalovirus exposure and HLA in healthy donors. The primer mix had 60 Vbeta and 13 Jbeta primers. Method: immunoSEQ multiplex PCR; TCRdb's copy keeps in-frame clones and lacks some. The sample includes approximately 130,000 clones, about 70% of them seen just once. The specimen was PBMCs. Receptors originate from a woman aged 40 to 55 in good health and CMV-seronegative.

This clone was observed a single time. This chain joins TRBV28 and TRBJ2-2; the D gene is possibly TRBD2 (7 bases). The CDR3 contains 14 residues. Germline CDR1 reads MDHEN; CDR2 reads SYDVKM. V was trimmed by 10 bases and J by 1 base, leaving 13 bases between them. CDR3 nucleotides: TGTGCCACCTTGAGGGGGGGGAACACCGGGGAGCTGTTTTTT. This codes for CATLRGGNTGELFF.

The chain joins TRBV30 to TRBJ1-3; TRBD1 matches 8 bases. Germline V gives CDR1 GTSNPN, CDR2 SVGIG (reference sequence). Trimming at V came to 3 bases and at J to 4 bases, leaving 8 bases not matched to a gene. CDR3 length equals 15 residues. CDR3 nucleotides: TGTGCCTGGAGGCAGGGGGCTTCGTACGGAAACACCATATATTTT. Encoded protein: CAWRQGASYGNTIYF.

The chain has TRBV6-5 and TRBJ1-1, with D hard to call. Germline values: CDR1 MNHEY, CDR2 SVGAGI. With 8 bases removed from V and 4 bases from J, the gap between germline ends came to 11 bases. This CDR3 has 12 residues. The CDR3 here is CASRGGSTEAFF. For the CDR3, the DNA is TGTGCCAGCCGAGGAGGTTCCACTGAAGCTTTCTTT.

V is TRBV18 and J is TRBJ1-1, with 7 positions matching TRBD1. The J segment lost 6 bases and the V segment lost 6 bases, leaving 13 bases of the junction unmatched. Germline V gene data show CDR1 as KGHSH and CDR2 as LQKENI. The CDR3 spans 15 residues. The CDR3 nucleotides read TGTGCCAGCTCTGTTGACAGGGTGGGTATCTCTGAAGCTTTCTTT. Protein: CASSVDRVGISEAFF.

On this clone itself: This CDR3 is also generated by other DNA sequences in the sample. The chain is built from TRBV7-9 and TRBJ1-2, with a tentative D call TRBD1 (5 bases). V dropped 2 bases and J dropped 7 bases, with 8 bases sitting between them. Germline V lookup: CDR1 SEHNR, CDR2 FQNEAQ (reference sequence). The CDR3 has 12 amino acids. The CDR3 region has the DNA TGTGCCAGCAGCTTACCCCAGGGTGGCTACACCTTC. Its protein product is CASSLPQGGYTF.

The CDR3 DNA reads as TGTGCCAGCAGTGAAATGTTCAGGGACTATGGCTACACCTTC. This codes for CASSEMFRDYGYTF. V gene TRBV2 combines with J gene TRBJ1-2, with TRBD1 as a possible D gene (5 bases). The CDR3 consists of 14 residues. Germline-derived CDR1 and CDR2 are SNHLY and FYNNEI. V shed 2 bases and J shed 3 bases, with 10 bases lying between them.

The gene calls are TRBV27 and TRBJ1-4; 8 positions match TRBD1. J lost 8 bases, V lost 4 bases, and 6 bases had no gene match. The V gene's germline CDR1 is MNHEY and CDR2 SMNVEV (reference sequence). CDR3 length: 14 amino acids. The chain's CDR3 is CASSSTGGTEKLFF. The CDR3 DNA follows: TGTGCCAGCAGTTCCACAGGGGGGACAGAAAAACTGTTTTTT.

The chain has TRBV5-4 and TRBJ1-2; weak D call: TRBD1 (6 bases). Germline V gene lookup returns CDR1 SGHNT and CDR2 YYREEE (reference sequence). The CDR3 has 12 residues. Trimming removed 5 bases from V and 8 bases from J, with 13 bases in between. The CDR3 nucleotides read TGTGCCAGCAGGCAGGGGTTGGGCGGCTACACCTTC. Its protein is CASRQGLGGYTF.

V usage is TRBV10-3 and J usage is TRBJ1-5; D is possibly TRBD1 (5 bases). This CDR3 comprises 15 residues. Trimming pared 2 bases from V and 6 bases from J, leaving 14 bases between. CDR1 and CDR2 from the germline V gene are ENHRY and SYGVKD. The CDR3 DNA sequence: TGTGCCATCAGTGAGCCCGGGGGGGGAGGTCAGCCCCAGCATTTT. This encodes CAISEPGGGGQPQHF.

The chain links TRBV7-6 to TRBJ2-7; possibly TRBD1 for D (6 bases). The germline CDR1 and CDR2 sequences are SGHVS and FNYEAQ. The CDR3 loop spans 16 amino acids. Trimming left V 0 bases short and J 2 bases short, with 14 bases between. This CDR3 reads CASSLARGYGTYEQYF. CDR3 DNA: TGTGCCAGCAGCTTAGCTAGGGGGTACGGGACCTACGAGCAGTACTTC.

The V call is TRBV2, the J call TRBJ2-7, with unresolved D. Trimming removed 8 bases from V and 2 bases from J, with 7 bases in between. The CDR3 loop spans 11 amino acids. CDR1 SNHLY and CDR2 FYNNEI come from the germline V gene. Here the CDR3 reads CASRTTYEQYF. CDR3 sequence (DNA): TGTGCCAGCCGCACTACCTACGAGCAGTACTTC. The whole variable domain, remainder taken from reference TRBV2 and TRBJ2-7, is EPEVTQTPSHQVTQMGQEVILRCVPISNHLYFYWYRQILGQKVEFLVSFYNNEISEKSEIFDDQFSVERPDGSNFTLKIRSTKLEDSAMYFCASRTTYEQYFGPGTRLTVT.

This chain joins TRBV6-1 and TRBJ2-1; 13 bases map to TRBD2. J lost 0 bases, V lost 4 bases, and 3 bases had no gene match. There are 17 residues in the CDR3. Germline V lookup: CDR1 MNHNS, CDR2 SASEGT. CDR3 in amino acids: CASSVTSGRSSYNEQFF. The DNA for the CDR3 is TGTGCCAGCAGTGTGACTAGCGGGAGGAGCTCCTACAATGAGCAGTTCTTC.

The chain couples TRBV5-1 to TRBJ1-3; D is ambiguous. The CDR3 is 13 residues long. Trimming pared 0 bases from V and 2 bases from J, leaving 3 bases between. Germline-derived CDR1 and CDR2 are SGHRS and YFSETQ. The CDR3: CASSLDTGNTIYF. In nucleotides, the CDR3 is TGCGCCAGCAGCTTGGACACTGGAAACACCATATATTTT.

This clone was seen a few times. V usage is TRBV25-1 and J usage is TRBJ1-4, with 7 bases matching TRBD1. This CDR3 spans 13 amino acids. J gave up 6 bases and V 6 bases, and 4 bases lay outside the gene matches. Germline CDR1 reads MGHDK; CDR2 reads SYGVNS. CDR3 sequence: CASRGQHDEKLFF. For the CDR3, the DNA is TGTGCCAGCAGGGGACAGCATGATGAAAAACTGTTTTTT.

The CDR3 loop is CAWSVASGGLYEQYF. The CDR3 nucleotides are TGTGCCTGGAGTGTAGCTAGCGGGGGCCTCTACGAGCAGTACTTC. The genes are TRBV30 and TRBJ2-7, with TRBD2 identical over 10 bases. The CDR3 length is 15 residues. Germline V lookup: CDR1 GTSNPN, CDR2 SVGIG (reference sequence). J lost 3 bases, V lost 0 bases, and 5 bases had no gene match.

The chain joins TRBV9 to TRBJ2-3; possible D gene TRBD1, 5 bases. Germline V lookup: CDR1 SGDLS, CDR2 YYNGEE. V lost 0 bases and J 6 bases, leaving 17 bases between the germline ends. This CDR3 has 16 amino acids. CDR3 nucleotide sequence: TGTGCCAGCAGCGTAGAGCCTTGGGGCACTGGGGATACGCAGTATTTT. Translating it yields CASSVEPWGTGDTQYF.

V and J are TRBV28 and TRBJ2-7; D possibly corresponds to TRBD2 (6 bases). Looked up from germline, CDR1 is MDHEN and CDR2 is SYDVKM. The CDR3 covers 12 residues. The ends were cut back, 3 bases at V and 6 bases at J, with 9 bases in the middle. CDR3 DNA: TGTGCCAGCAGTTTGGGGGGACGCGAGCAGTACTTC. It specifies CASSLGGREQYF.

This chain joins TRBV9 and TRBJ2-7; 8 nucleotides agree with TRBD1. The CDR3 length is 16 residues. J lost 4 bases, V lost 1 base, and 10 bases had no gene match. CDR1 is SGDLS, CDR2 YYNGEE, per germline. Here the CDR3 DNA reads TGTGCCAGCAGCGTATTTGGAGACAGGGGAGTTTACGAGCAGTACTTC. Translation gives CASSVFGDRGVYEQYF.

The V and J genes are TRBV5-6 and TRBJ1-2, with TRBD1 identical over 7 bases. Germline CDR1 reads SGHDT; CDR2 reads YYEEEE. Trimming at V came to 7 bases and at J to 2 bases, leaving 11 bases not matched to a gene. This CDR3 contains 15 residues. Written as DNA, the CDR3 is TGTGCCAGCGTAGAAGAACAGGGGCGAAACTATGGCTACACCTTC. It is translated as CASVEEQGRNYGYTF.

The rearrangement uses TRBV4-2 and TRBJ2-1, with D maybe TRBD2 (6 bases). The V end lost 0 bases, the J end lost 4 bases, and 13 bases lay between the germline ends. In germline, CDR1 is LGHNA, CDR2 YNFKEQ. The CDR3 is made up of 16 amino acids. The CDR3 DNA reads as TGTGCCAGCAGCCAAGAAACAGCCCGGGGGTACAATGAGCAGTTCTTC. Amino acids: CASSQETARGYNEQFF.

This clone was observed a handful of times. This chain links TRBV4-2 with TRBJ1-1, with D maybe TRBD1 (5 bases). CDR3 length equals 15 residues. CDR1 is LGHNA, CDR2 YNFKEQ, per germline. Trimming stripped 0 bases from V and 11 bases from J, with 19 bases between. DNA for the CDR3: TGTGCCAGCAGCCAAGATTCCCTACTTGACAGACCTGCTTTCTTT. This codes for CASSQDSLLDRPAFF.